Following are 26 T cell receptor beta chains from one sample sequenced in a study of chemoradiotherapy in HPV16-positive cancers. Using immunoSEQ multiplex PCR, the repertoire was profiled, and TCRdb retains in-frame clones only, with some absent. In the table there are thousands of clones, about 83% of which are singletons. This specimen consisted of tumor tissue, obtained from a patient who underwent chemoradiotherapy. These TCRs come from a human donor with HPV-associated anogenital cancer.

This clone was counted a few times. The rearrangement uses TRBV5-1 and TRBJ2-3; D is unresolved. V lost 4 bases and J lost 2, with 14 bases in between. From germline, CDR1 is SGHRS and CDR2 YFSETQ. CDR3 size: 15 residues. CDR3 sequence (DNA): TGCGCCAGCAGCCTCGAGTTACCTCTCACAGATACGCAGTATTTT. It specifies CASSLELPLTDTQYF. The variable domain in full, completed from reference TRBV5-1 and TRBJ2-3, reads KAGVTQTPRYLIKTRGQQVTLSCSPISGHRSVSWYQQTPGQGLQFLFEYFSETQRNKGNFPGRFSGRQFSNSRSEMNVSTLELGDSALYLCASSLELPLTDTQYFGPGTRLTVL.

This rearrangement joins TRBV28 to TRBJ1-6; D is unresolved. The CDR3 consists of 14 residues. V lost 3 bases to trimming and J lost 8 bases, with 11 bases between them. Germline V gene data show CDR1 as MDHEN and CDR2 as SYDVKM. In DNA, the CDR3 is TGTGCCAGCAGTTTCATAGGACCTCATTCACCCCTCCACTTT. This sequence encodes CASSFIGPHSPLHF. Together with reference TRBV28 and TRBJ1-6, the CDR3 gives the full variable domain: DVKVTQSSRYLVKRTGEKVFLECVQDMDHENMFWYRQDPGLGLRLIYFSYDVKMKEKGDIPEGYSVSREKKERFSLILESASTNQTSMYLCASSFIGPHSPLHFGNGTRLTVT.

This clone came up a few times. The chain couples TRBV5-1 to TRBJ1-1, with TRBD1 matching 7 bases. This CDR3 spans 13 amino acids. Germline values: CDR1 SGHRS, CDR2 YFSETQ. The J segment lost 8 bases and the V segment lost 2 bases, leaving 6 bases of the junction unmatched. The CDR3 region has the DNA TGCGCCAGCAGCTTCGGGACAGCCCTCGAAGCTTTCTTT. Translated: CASSFGTALEAFF.

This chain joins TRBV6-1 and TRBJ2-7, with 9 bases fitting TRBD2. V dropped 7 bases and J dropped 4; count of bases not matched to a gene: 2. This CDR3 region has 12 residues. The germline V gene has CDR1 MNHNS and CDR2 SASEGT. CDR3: CASTTSGYEQYF. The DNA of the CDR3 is TGTGCCAGCACGACTAGCGGTTACGAGCAGTACTTC.

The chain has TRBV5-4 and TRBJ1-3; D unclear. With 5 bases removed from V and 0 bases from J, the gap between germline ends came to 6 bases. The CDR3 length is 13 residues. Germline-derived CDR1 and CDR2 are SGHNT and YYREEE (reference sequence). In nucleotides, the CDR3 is TGTGCCAGCAGGGGTAACTCTGGAAACACCATATATTTT. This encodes CASRGNSGNTIYF.

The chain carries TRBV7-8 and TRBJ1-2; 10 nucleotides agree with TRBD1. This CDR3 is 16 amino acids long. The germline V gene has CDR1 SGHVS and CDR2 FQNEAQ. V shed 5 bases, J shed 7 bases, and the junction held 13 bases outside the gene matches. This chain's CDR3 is CASSPTRDRGIFGYTF. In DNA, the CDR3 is TGTGCCAGCAGCCCGACCCGGGACAGGGGCATATTTGGCTACACCTTC.

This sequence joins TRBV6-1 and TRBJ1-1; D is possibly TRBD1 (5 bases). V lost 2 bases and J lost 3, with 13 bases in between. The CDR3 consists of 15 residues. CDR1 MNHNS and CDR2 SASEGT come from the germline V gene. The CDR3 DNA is TGTGCCAGCAGTGAAAGACCCGGGGCGGACACTGAAGCTTTCTTT. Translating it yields CASSERPGADTEAFF.

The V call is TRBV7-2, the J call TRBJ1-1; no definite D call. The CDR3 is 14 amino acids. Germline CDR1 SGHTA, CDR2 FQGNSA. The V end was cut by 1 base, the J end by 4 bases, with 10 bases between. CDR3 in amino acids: CASSLGWQITEAFF. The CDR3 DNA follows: TGTGCCAGCAGCTTAGGTTGGCAGATCACTGAAGCTTTCTTT.

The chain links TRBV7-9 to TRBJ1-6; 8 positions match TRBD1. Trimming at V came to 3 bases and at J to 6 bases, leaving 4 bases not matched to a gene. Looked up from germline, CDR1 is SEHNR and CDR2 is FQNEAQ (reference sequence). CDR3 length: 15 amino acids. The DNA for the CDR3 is TGTGCCAGCAGCTTGGACAGGGCCGGTAATTCACCCCTCCACTTT. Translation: CASSLDRAGNSPLHF.

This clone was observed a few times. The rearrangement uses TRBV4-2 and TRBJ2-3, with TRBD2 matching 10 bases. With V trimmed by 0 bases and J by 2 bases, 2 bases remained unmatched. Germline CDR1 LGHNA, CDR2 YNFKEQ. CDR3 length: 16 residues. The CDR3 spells CASSQDGTSATDTQYF. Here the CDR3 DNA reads TGTGCCAGCAGCCAAGATGGGACTAGCGCCACAGATACGCAGTATTTT.

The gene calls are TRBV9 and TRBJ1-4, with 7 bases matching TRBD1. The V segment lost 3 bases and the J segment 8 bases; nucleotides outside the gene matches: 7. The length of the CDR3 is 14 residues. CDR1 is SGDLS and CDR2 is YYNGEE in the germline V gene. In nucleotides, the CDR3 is TGTGCCAGCAGCGAACAAGGGGGCGGGGAAAAACTGTTTTTT. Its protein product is CASSEQGGGEKLFF.

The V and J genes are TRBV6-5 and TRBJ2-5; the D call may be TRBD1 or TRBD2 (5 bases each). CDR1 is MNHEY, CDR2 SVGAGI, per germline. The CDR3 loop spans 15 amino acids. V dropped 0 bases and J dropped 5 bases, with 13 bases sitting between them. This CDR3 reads CASSYSSGDGETQYF. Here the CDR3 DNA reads TGTGCCAGCAGTTACTCGAGTGGGGACGGGGAGACCCAGTACTTC.

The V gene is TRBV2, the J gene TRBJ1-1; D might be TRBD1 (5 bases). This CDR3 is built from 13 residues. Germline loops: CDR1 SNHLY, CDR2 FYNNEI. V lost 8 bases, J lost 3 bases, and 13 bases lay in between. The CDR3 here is CASGPLQDTEAFF. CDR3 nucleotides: TGTGCCAGCGGACCCTTACAGGACACTGAAGCTTTCTTT.

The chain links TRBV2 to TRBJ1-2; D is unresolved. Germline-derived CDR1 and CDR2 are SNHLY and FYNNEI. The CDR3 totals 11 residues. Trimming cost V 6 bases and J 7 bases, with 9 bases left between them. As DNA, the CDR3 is TGTGCCAGCAGGAGGTCGGTTGGCTACACCTTC. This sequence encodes CASRRSVGYTF.

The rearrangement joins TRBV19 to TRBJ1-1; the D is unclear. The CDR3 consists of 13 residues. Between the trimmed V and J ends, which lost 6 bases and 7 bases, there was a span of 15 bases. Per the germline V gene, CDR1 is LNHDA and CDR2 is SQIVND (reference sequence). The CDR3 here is CASSSSGGFEAFF. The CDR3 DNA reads TGTGCCAGTAGCTCTTCTGGAGGATTTGAAGCTTTCTTT. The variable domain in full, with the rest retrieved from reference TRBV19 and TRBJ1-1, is DGGITQSPKYLFRKEGQNVTLSCEQNLNHDAMYWYRQDPGQGLRLIYYSQIVNDFQKGDIAEGYSVSREKKESFPLTVTSAQKNPTAFYLCASSSSGGFEAFFGQGTRLTVV.

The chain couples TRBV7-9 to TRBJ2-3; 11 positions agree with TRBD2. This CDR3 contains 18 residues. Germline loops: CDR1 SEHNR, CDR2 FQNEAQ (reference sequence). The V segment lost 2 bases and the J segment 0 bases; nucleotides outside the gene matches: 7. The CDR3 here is CASSLRLAGGFSTDTQYF. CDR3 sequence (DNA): TGTGCCAGCAGCTTAAGGCTAGCGGGGGGCTTTAGCACAGATACGCAGTATTTT.

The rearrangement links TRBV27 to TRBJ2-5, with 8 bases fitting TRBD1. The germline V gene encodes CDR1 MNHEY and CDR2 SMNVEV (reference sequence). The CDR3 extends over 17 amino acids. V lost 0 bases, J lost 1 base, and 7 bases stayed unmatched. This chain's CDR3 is CASSLSGTGRTQETQYF. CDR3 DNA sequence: TGTGCCAGCAGTTTATCCGGGACAGGAAGGACCCAAGAGACCCAGTACTTC.

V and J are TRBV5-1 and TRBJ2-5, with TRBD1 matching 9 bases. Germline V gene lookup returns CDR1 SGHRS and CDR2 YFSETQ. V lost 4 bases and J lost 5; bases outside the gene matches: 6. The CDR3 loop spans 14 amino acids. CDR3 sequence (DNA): TGCGCCAGCAGCGACACAGGGGGCGGGGAGACCCAGTACTTC. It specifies CASSDTGGGETQYF.

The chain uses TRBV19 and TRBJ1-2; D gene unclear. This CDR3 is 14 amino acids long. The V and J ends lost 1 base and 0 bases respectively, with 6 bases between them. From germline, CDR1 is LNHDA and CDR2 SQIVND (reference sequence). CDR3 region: CASSIGLSNYGYTF. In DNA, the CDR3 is TGTGCCAGTAGTATAGGTCTATCTAACTATGGCTACACCTTC.

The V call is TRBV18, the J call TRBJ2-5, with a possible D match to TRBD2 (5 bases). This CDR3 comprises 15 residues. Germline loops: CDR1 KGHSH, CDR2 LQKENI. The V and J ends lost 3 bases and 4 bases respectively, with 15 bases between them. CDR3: CASSPDWTRVETQYF. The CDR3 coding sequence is TGTGCCAGCTCACCGGACTGGACGAGGGTAGAGACCCAGTACTTC.

This CDR3 reads CASSLSDLLNTEAFF. CDR3 DNA sequence: TGTGCCAGCAGTTTATCTGACCTCCTGAACACTGAAGCTTTCTTT. V and J are TRBV28 and TRBJ1-1; D is unresolved. The CDR3 sequence is 15 residues long. Germline values: CDR1 MDHEN, CDR2 SYDVKM. Between the trimmed V and J ends, which lost 1 base and 0 bases, there was a span of 9 bases.

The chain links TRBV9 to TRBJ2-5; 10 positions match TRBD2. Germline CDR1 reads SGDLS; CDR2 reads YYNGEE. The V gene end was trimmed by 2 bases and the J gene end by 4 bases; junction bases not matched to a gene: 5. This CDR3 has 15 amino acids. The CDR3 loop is CASSVGLAEGETQYF. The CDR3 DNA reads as TGTGCCAGCAGCGTCGGACTAGCGGAGGGAGAGACCCAGTACTTC.

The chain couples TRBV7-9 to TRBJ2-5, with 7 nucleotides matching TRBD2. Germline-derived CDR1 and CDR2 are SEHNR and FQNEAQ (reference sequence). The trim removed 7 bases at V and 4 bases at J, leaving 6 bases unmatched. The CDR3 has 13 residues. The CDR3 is CASKRAGVETQYF. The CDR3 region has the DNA TGTGCCAGCAAAAGGGCGGGGGTAGAGACCCAGTACTTC.

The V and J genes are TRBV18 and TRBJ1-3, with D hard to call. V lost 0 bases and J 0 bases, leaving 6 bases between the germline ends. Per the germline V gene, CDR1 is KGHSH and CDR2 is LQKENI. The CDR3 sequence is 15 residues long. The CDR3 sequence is CASSPPTDSGNTIYF. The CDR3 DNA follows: TGTGCCAGCTCACCACCAACCGACTCTGGAAACACCATATATTTT.

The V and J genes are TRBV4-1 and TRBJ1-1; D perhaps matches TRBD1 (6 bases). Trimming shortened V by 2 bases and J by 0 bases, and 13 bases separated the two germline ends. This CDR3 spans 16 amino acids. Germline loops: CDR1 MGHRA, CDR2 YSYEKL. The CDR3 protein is CASSQPPGQVNTEAFF. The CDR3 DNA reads TGCGCCAGCAGCCAACCGCCGGGACAAGTGAACACTGAAGCTTTCTTT.

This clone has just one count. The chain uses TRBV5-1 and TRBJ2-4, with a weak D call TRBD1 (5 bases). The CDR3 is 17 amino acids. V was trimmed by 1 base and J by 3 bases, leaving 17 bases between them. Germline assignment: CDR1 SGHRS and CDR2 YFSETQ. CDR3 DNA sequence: TGCGCCAGCAGCTTGTCTTTCGGCAGGGATGGCAAAAACATTCAGTACTTC. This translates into CASSLSFGRDGKNIQYF.